Included here is one T cell receptor (beta chain) sequence, with context. The antigen it binds to is not known. There are no base qualities to consult, and no much larger clone falls within one base. The data belong to a study of blood T cells in healthy people across ages (dated by TCRdb to the mid-2010s). Notes on the research overall: Template switching captured roughly one uniquely barcoded TCR beta cDNA molecule per two T cells in model experiments. Age-related changes in TCR beta repertoire diversity were measured in the study by deep sequencing normalized with unique cDNA molecular identifiers. To avoid experimental bias, donors of different ages were spread randomly across the sequencing lanes. The donors were divided into four age groups: young (average around 16 years), middle-aged (under 40), aged (approximately 62) and long-lived (roughly 88). Two additional independent replicas of 1 million unique cDNA reads from the same blood draw were analyzed for two donors (one aged 18 to 29 and one aged 80 or older). Results and caveats for the whole study, not just this receptor: Observed TCR beta diversity per million T cells fell roughly linearly with age, and a significant reduction was already apparent by age around 44. Compared with the aged group, the long-lived group had more naive CD4+ T cells, fewer expanded clones and increased TCR diversity, suggesting age selection. Donor CMV infection status was unknown, potentially confounding age-related changes in expanded clonotypes. Conclusive comparison of naive and antigen-experienced compartments was prevented by the profiling of bulk unsorted PBMCs. Estimates of total diversity based on one million sequenced T cells were considered lower bounds and underestimates. Observed TCR beta diversity correlated strongly with the percentage of naive T cells measured by flow cytometry.

Systemically healthy Caucasian individuals from Russia, some 38 in total and aged roughly 6 to 100 years, were included as donors. Each donor gave 8 to 10 milliliters of peripheral blood, collected into EDTA-treated Vacutainer tubes. Ficoll-Paque density-gradient centrifugation was used to isolate PBMCs, with at least 6.5 million per sample. Trizol reagent was used to extract total RNA from PBMCs, with at least 6 micrograms per sample. For every donor, flow cytometry on a PBMC aliquot measured the percentage of naive CD45RAhigh/CD27high T cells. The method was 5' RACE. The sequencer was an Illumina HiSeq 2500. A second PCR of roughly 7 to 11 cycles was performed with a sample-barcoded 5' primer and a J-beta primer mix. A unique molecular identifier was introduced onto each TCR beta cDNA molecule by a template-switch 5' adaptor carrying 12 random nucleotides. Each sample yielded at least 2.5 million CDR3-containing paired-end reads. First-strand cDNA synthesis was performed from all RNA using the Mint cDNA synthesis kit, with priming by a TRBC-specific oligonucleotide. Following uracil-DNA glycosylase treatment, a first 18-cycle PCR with universal primers M1SS and BC2_uni_R was performed on all cDNA. For the original study's pipeline: Each sample was normalized by randomly selecting 1 million high-quality reads, each carrying a distinct molecular identifier. Instead of being binned into consensus sequences, reads that shared molecular identifiers were thrown out. MiTCR, with a Q25 quality threshold and the strictest error-elimination algorithm, was used for CDR3 identification, clonotype clustering and error correction. A nonparametric unseen species model with Euler transformation was used to estimate lower-bound total TCR beta diversity. TCRdb applied fastp at Q25 and MiXCR to the public reads, then kept only in-frame beta chains. Every entry covers one CDR3 protein and lists the most common genes and DNA from its rows. The V and J calls, along with clone size, are taken from TCRdb and not from the paper's own processing. Recorded for this sample are about 1,600,000 distinct CDR3 sequences; 35% to 45% of them occurred a single time. Roughly 7.9% of the sample comes from the top ten.

Sequencing was carried out using blood. The TCR comes from a woman aged 18-29 years in good health.

The CDR3 region has the sequence CASSEMTGDNSPLHF. The nucleotide sequence reads as follows: TGTGCCAGCAGTGAGATGACAGGGGATAATTCACCCCTCCACTTT. The rearranged chain carries TRBV2 and TRBJ1-6; 8 junctional bases match TRBD1. CDR1 and CDR2, per the germline V gene, are SNHLY and FYNNEI. The CDR3 numbers 15 residues from cysteine through phenylalanine. Only the CDR3 DNA stays, 45 bases, in frame from base 1. Trimming leaves V shorter by 3 bases and J shorter by 5 bases, with the junction holding 3 bases beyond the gene matches.